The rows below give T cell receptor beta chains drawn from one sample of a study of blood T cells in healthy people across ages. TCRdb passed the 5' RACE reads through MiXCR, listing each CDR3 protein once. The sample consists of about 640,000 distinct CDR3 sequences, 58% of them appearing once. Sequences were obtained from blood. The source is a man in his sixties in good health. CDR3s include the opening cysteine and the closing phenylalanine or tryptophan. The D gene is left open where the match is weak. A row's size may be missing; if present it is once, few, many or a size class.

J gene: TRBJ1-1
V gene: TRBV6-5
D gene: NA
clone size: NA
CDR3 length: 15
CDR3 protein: CASSYGPGGNTEAFF
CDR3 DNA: TGTGCCAGCAGTTACGGTCCCGGGGGGAACACTGAAGCTTTCTTT

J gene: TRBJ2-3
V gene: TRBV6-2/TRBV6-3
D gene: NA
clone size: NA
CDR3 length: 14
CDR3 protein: CASGRAGTEDTQYF
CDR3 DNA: TGTGCCAGCGGCAGGGCGGGGACGGAAGATACGCAGTATTTT

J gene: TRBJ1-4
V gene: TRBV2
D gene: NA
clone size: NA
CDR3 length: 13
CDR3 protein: CATKDTNDEKLFF
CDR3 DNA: TGTGCCACCAAAGACACTAACGATGAAAAACTGTTTTTT

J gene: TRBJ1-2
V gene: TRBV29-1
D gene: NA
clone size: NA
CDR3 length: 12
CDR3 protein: CSVGQYDYGYTF
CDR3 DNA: TGCAGCGTTGGGCAGTACGACTATGGCTACACCTTC

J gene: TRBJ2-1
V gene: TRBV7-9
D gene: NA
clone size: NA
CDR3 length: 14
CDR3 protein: CASSFLGVRNEQFF
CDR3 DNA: TGTGCCAGCAGCTTTCTCGGGGTACGCAATGAGCAGTTCTTC

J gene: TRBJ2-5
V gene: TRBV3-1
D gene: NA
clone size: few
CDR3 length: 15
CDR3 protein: CASSQDRRSQETQYF
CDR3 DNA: TGTGCCAGCAGCCAAGATCGCCGGAGCCAAGAGACCCAGTACTTC

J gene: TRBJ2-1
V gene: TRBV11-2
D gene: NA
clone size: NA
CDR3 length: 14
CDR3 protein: CASNLLAMGNEQFF
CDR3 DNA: TGTGCCAGCAACCTACTAGCTATGGGCAATGAGCAGTTCTTC

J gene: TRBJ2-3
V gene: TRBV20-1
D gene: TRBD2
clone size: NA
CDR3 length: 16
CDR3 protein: CSAVLGGGPQKDTQYF
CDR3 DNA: TGCAGTGCTGTCCTGGGCGGGGGGCCACAAAAAGATACGCAGTATTTT

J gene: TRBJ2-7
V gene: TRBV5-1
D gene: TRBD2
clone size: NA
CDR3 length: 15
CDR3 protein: CASSLTAGAYNEQYF
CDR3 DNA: TGCGCCAGCAGCTTGACAGCGGGGGCCTACAATGAGCAGTACTTC

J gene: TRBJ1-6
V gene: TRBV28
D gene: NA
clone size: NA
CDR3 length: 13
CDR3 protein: CSSRPSYNSPLHF
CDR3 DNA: TGCAGCAGCAGGCCCTCCTATAATTCACCCCTCCACTTT

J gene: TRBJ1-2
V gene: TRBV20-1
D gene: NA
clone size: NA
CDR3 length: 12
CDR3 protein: CSARSRSGYYTF
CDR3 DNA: TGCAGTGCTAGATCCCGATCCGGGTACTACACCTTC

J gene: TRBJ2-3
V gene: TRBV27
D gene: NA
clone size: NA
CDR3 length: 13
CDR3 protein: CASSLTRADTQYF
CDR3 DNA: TGTGCCAGCAGTTTAACGAGGGCAGATACGCAGTATTTT

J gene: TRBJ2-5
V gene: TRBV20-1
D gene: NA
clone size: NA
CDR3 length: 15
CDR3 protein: CSAKGGGGLQETQYF
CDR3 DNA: TGCAGTGCTAAGGGGGGAGGGGGGCTCCAAGAGACCCAGTACTTC

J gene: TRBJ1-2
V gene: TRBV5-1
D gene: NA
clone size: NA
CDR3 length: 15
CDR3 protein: CASSLDGFGYYGYTF
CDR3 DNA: TGCGCCAGCAGCTTGGACGGGTTCGGGTACTATGGCTACACCTTC

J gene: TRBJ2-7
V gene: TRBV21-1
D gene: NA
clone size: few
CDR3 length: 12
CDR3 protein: CASSSTPYEQYF
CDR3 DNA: TGTGCCAGCAGCAGCACACCCTACGAGCAGTACTTC

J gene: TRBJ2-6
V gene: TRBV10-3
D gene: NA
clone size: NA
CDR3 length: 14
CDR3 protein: CAISPTSGANVLTF
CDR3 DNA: TGTGCCATCAGCCCCACCTCTGGGGCCAACGTCCTGACTTTC

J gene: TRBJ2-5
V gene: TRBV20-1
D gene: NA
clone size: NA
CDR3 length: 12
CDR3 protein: CSARRNQETQYF
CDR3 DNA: TGCAGTGCTAGACGTAACCAAGAGACCCAGTACTTC

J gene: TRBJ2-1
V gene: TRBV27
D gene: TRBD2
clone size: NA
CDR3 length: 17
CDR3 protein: CASSGTSGGPPYNEQFF
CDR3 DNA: TGTGCCAGCAGTGGGACTAGCGGGGGCCCACCCTACAATGAGCAGTTCTTC

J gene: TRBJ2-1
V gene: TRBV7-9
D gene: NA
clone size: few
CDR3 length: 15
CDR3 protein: CASSLRAGPYNEQFF
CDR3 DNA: TGTGCCAGCAGCTTAAGGGCGGGGCCCTACAATGAGCAGTTCTTC

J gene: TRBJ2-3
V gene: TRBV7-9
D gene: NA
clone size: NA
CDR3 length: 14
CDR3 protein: CASSVGERGGTQYF
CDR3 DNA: TGTGCCAGCAGCGTCGGCGAGAGAGGGGGTACGCAGTATTTT

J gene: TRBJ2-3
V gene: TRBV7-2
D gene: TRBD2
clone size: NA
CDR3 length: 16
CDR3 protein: CASSSRTSGGVNTQYF
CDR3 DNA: TGTGCCAGCAGCTCAAGGACTAGCGGGGGGGTCAATACGCAGTATTTT